The 29 T cell receptor beta chains reported below all come from one sample, sequenced in a study of identical twins. TCRdb re-called the 5' RACE reads through MiXCR, storing one row per CDR3 protein. Among 1.5 million to 2 million distinct CDR3 sequences listed, around 29% were seen once. Material for sequencing was cord blood. The receptors originated from a newborn girl in good health.

The chain carries TRBV30 and TRBJ2-6; D gene ambiguous. Deletions cut 8 bases from V and 4 bases from J, with 12 bases between. Germline CDR1 and CDR2: GTSNPN and SVGIG (reference sequence). This CDR3 has 13 residues. CDR3 sequence (DNA): TGTGCCCCCATGGGGTTGGGGGCCAACGTCCTGACTTTC. Its protein product is CAPMGLGANVLTF.

This clonotype turned up a few times. V is TRBV9 and J is TRBJ2-3; 7 nucleotides match TRBD2. The germline V gene has CDR1 SGDLS and CDR2 YYNGEE. The trim removed 0 bases at V and 5 bases at J, leaving 12 bases unmatched. CDR3 length: 17 residues. CDR3 bases: TGTGCCAGCAGCGTAGCTACGGGCGGGAGTCAAGGAGATACGCAGTATTTT. Its protein product is CASSVATGGSQGDTQYF. Complete variable domain (other parts from reference TRBV9 and TRBJ2-3): DSGVTQTPKHLITATGQRVTLRCSPRSGDLSVYWYQQSLDQGLQFLIQYYNGEERAKGNILERFSAQQFPDLHSELNLSSLELGDSALYFCASSVATGGSQGDTQYFGPGTRLTVL.

This clonotype was found many times. Mismatch with germline at one junction end may stem from a read error. CDR3 sequence (DNA): TGTGCCAGCAGTTGGCTGGCGGGAGGGACAGATACGCAGTATTTT. As protein: CASSWLAGGTDTQYF. The chain couples TRBV5-1 to TRBJ2-3, with 9 bases identical to TRBD2. CDR3 length: 15 residues. Germline-derived CDR1 and CDR2 are SGHRS and YFSETQ.

This clonotype was detected ten times or more. The rearrangement uses TRBV5-1 and TRBJ1-2; D is perhaps TRBD1 (6 bases). Deletions cut 2 bases from V and 4 bases from J, with 9 bases between. The germline V gene has CDR1 SGHRS and CDR2 YFSETQ. The CDR3 loop spans 13 amino acids. CDR3 bases: TGCGCCAGCAGCTTCGGACAGAGCTATGGCTACACCTTC. It is translated as CASSFGQSYGYTF.

The chain carries TRBV12-3 or TRBV12-4 and TRBJ2-1; 8 nucleotides match TRBD2. This CDR3 spans 15 amino acids. V gave up 4 bases and J gave up 5 bases; unmatched junction bases: 7. The CDR3 spells CASSSLTGGNNEQFF. As DNA, the CDR3 is TGTGCCAGCAGTTCCCTAACGGGGGGGAACAATGAGCAGTTCTTC.

The genes are TRBV19 and TRBJ1-2; maybe TRBD1 (6 bases). V gave up 10 bases and J gave up 6 bases, with 12 bases separating them. Per the germline V gene, CDR1 is LNHDA and CDR2 is SQIVND (reference sequence). The CDR3 loop spans 11 amino acids. The CDR3 DNA reads TGTGCCACCCTGACAGGCCATGGCTACACCTTC. This translates into CATLTGHGYTF.

V is TRBV6-1 and J is TRBJ2-1; the D gene is possibly TRBD2 (5 bases). This CDR3 comprises 15 residues. Germline lookup yields CDR1 MNHNS and CDR2 SASEGT. Deletions cut 0 bases from V and 4 bases from J, with 10 bases between. CDR3 loop: CASSEARGIYNEQFF. DNA for the CDR3: TGTGCCAGCAGTGAAGCCCGGGGAATTTACAATGAGCAGTTCTTC.

The rearrangement joins TRBV6-1 to TRBJ2-1, with D unclear. The CDR3 is made up of 11 amino acids. The germline V and J ends were trimmed by 7 bases and 9 bases, with 10 bases remaining between them. The germline gives CDR1 MNHNS, CDR2 SASEGT. The DNA for the CDR3 is TGTGCCAGCATATGGTCGGTTGAGCAGTTCTTC. Translated, it gives CASIWSVEQFF.

The chain is built from TRBV24-1 and TRBJ2-6; D unresolved. Germline lookup yields CDR1 KGHDR and CDR2 SFDVKD. V gave up 9 bases and J gave up 3 bases, with 11 bases separating them. The CDR3 extends over 14 amino acids. The CDR3, as DNA: TGTGCCACCGGGTTAACAAGTGGGGCCAACGTCCTGACTTTC. Translation gives CATGLTSGANVLTF.

V is TRBV29-1 and J is TRBJ1-2; D not resolved. Germline values: CDR1 SQVTM, CDR2 ANQGSEA. V was clipped by 6 bases and J by 7 bases, with 12 bases between them. The CDR3 covers 11 residues. The CDR3 DNA is TGCAGCGTGGCCGGATTGGGTGGCTACACCTTC. This gives the protein CSVAGLGGYTF.

The chain has TRBV2 and TRBJ2-7; 11 bases match TRBD2. The CDR3 runs to 17 residues. Trimming cost V 3 bases and J 5 bases; bases outside gene matches: 12. Germline V gives CDR1 SNHLY, CDR2 FYNNEI. This chain's CDR3 is CASSDWPRLAGFDEQYF. CDR3 DNA sequence: TGTGCCAGCAGTGATTGGCCCCGACTAGCGGGATTCGACGAGCAGTACTTC.

This clonotype was detected a few times. The chain links TRBV12-3 or TRBV12-4 to TRBJ1-1; D gene ambiguous. CDR3 size: 16 residues. Deletions cut 3 bases from V and 1 base from J, with 15 bases between. The CDR3: CASSFARRERNTEAFF. The CDR3 DNA follows: TGTGCCAGCAGTTTCGCCCGACGGGAGCGGAACACTGAAGCTTTCTTT.

The chain carries TRBV6-2 or TRBV6-3 and TRBJ1-5, with D hard to call. The ends were cut back, 2 bases at V and 5 bases at J, with 10 bases in the middle. CDR1 and CDR2 (germline): MNHEY, SVGEGT. There are 14 residues in the CDR3. CDR3: CASSYRVWDQPQHF. For the CDR3, the DNA is TGTGCCAGCAGTTACAGGGTGTGGGATCAGCCCCAGCATTTT.

This clonotype appeared a few times. The rearrangement links TRBV20-1 to TRBJ1-5, with a weak D call TRBD1 (5 bases). The ends were cut back, 0 bases at V and 1 base at J, with 13 bases in the middle. Per germline, CDR1 DFQATT and CDR2 SNEGSKA (reference sequence). The CDR3 is made up of 16 amino acids. Here the CDR3 DNA reads TGCAGTGCTAGAGAATGGGGTTCAGGGAGCAATCAGCCCCAGCATTTT. Protein sequence: CSAREWGSGSNQPQHF.

The chain uses TRBV6-1 and TRBJ2-3, with 8 bases lining up with TRBD1. The CDR3 has 17 amino acids. CDR1 is MNHNS, CDR2 SASEGT, per germline. The junction had 11 bases not matched to a gene; V was cut back by 2 bases and J by 4 bases. CDR3 in DNA: TGTGCCAGCAGTGAACAATTTGGGCAGGGGGCATCAGATACGCAGTATTTT. Translated, it gives CASSEQFGQGASDTQYF.

This clonotype came up a few times. The CDR3 here is CASSFENGDTEAFF. In nucleotides, the CDR3 is TGCGCCAGCAGCTTCGAAAATGGGGACACTGAAGCTTTCTTT. The chain recombines TRBV5-1 with TRBJ1-1; D is unresolved. Trimming removed 2 bases at V and 3 bases at J, with 11 bases between. Germline CDR1 SGHRS, CDR2 YFSETQ. The CDR3 contains 14 residues.

This clonotype was seen at least ten times. The genes are TRBV29-1 and TRBJ2-1, with TRBD2 matching 9 bases. V lost 2 bases, J lost 8 bases, and 7 bases stayed unmatched. The length of the CDR3 is 14 residues. Looked up from germline, CDR1 is SQVTM and CDR2 is ANQGSEA. As DNA, the CDR3 is TGCAGCGTTGAAAGGCGGGAGGGTCTTGATGAGCAGTTCTTC. Its protein product is CSVERREGLDEQFF.

This clonotype has only a few counts. The DNA for the CDR3 is TGCAGTGCCCCCCACTACGGGGGGGGTGAGCAGTACTTC. It yields the protein CSAPHYGGGEQYF. The chain recombines TRBV20-1 with TRBJ2-4; 8 bases agree with TRBD2. The CDR3 sequence is 13 residues long. J gave up 13 bases and V 6 bases, and 14 bases lay outside the gene matches. CDR1 DFQATT and CDR2 SNEGSKA come from the germline V gene (reference sequence).

The chain has TRBV3-1 and TRBJ2-7; no clear D gene. Germline V gene sequence: CDR1 LGHDT, CDR2 YNNKEL (reference sequence). The length of the CDR3 is 12 residues. The V gene lost 3 bases and the J gene lost 2 bases, with 5 bases spanning the gap. CDR3 nucleotide sequence: TGTGCCAGCAGCCACGCGACCTACGAGCAGTACTTC. It codes for CASSHATYEQYF.

This sequence joins TRBV28 and TRBJ1-2, with D unclear. V lost 2 bases and J lost 4, with 11 bases in between. The CDR3 consists of 14 residues. From germline, CDR1 is MDHEN and CDR2 SYDVKM. The CDR3 is CASSLRGIGYGYTF. In DNA form, the CDR3 reads TGTGCCAGCAGTTTACGCGGGATCGGCTATGGCTACACCTTC.

A few counts support this clonotype. This CDR3 reads CAPTGETQYF. CDR3 bases: TGCGCCCCAACGGGGGAGACCCAGTACTTC. The chain joins TRBV20-1 to TRBJ2-7; possible D gene TRBD2, 5 bases. The tail of the sequence fits TRBJ2-5 better, so the J call may be wrong. The CDR3 has 10 amino acids. Germline assignment: CDR1 DFQATT and CDR2 SNEGSKA (reference sequence).

This rearrangement joins TRBV10-3 to TRBJ2-1; 11 nucleotides agree with TRBD2. Germline V gene sequence: CDR1 ENHRY, CDR2 SYGVKD. V lost 5 bases, J lost 6 bases, and 9 bases stayed unmatched. CDR3 size: 16 residues. CDR3 sequence (DNA): TGTGCCATCAGTAAGGAGGGGACTAGCGGCCTCAATGAGCAGTTCTTC. This gives the protein CAISKEGTSGLNEQFF.

A few counts support this clonotype. This chain joins TRBV7-2 and TRBJ2-7; 10 bases map to TRBD2. The V gene end was trimmed by 5 bases and the J gene end by 6 bases; junction bases not matched to a gene: 10. From germline, CDR1 is SGHTA and CDR2 FQGNSA. The length of the CDR3 is 15 residues. CDR3 coding DNA: TGTGCCAGCAGCCCTACTAGCGGGGTTTCGCGCGAGCAGTACTTC. Protein product: CASSPTSGVSREQYF.

This chain joins TRBV6-1 and TRBJ2-5; D is uncertain. Deletions cut 8 bases from V and 4 bases from J, with 11 bases between. Germline CDR1 reads MNHNS; CDR2 reads SASEGT. The CDR3 contains 12 residues. The CDR3 sequence is CASLMTRETQYF. DNA of the CDR3: TGTGCCAGCCTTATGACCAGAGAGACCCAGTACTTC.

The gene calls are TRBV29-1 and TRBJ1-5, with D possibly TRBD1 on 5 matching bases. The germline V gene encodes CDR1 SQVTM and CDR2 ANQGSEA. The CDR3 loop spans 12 amino acids. Trimming pared 4 bases from V and 6 bases from J, leaving 10 bases between. The CDR3 DNA follows: TGCAGCGTTGGGGCAAGGGGTCAGCCCCAGCATTTT. The encoded protein is CSVGARGQPQHF.

Only a few counts were recorded for this clonotype. The V call is TRBV6-5, the J call TRBJ1-2, with D perhaps TRBD1 (5 bases). The CDR3 sequence is 14 residues long. V was clipped by 8 bases and J by 4 bases, with 17 bases between them. Germline V CDR1 and CDR2: MNHEY, SVGAGI. The CDR3 loop reads CASRATEGSYGYTF. Written as DNA, the CDR3 is TGTGCCAGCCGCGCCACGGAGGGGTCCTATGGCTACACCTTC.

This clonotype was recorded a few times. This rearrangement joins TRBV3-1 to TRBJ1-2; no firm D call. CDR1 and CDR2 from the germline V gene are LGHDT and YNNKEL (reference sequence). The CDR3 covers 13 residues. V lost 4 bases and J lost 4, with 10 bases in between. Here the CDR3 DNA reads TGTGCCAGCAGCCTGACTCTTGTCTATGGCTACACCTTC. Translated, it gives CASSLTLVYGYTF.

This clonotype was counted ten times or more. The J gene is TRBJ1-1, the V gene TRBV12-3 or TRBV12-4; D is perhaps TRBD1 (6 bases). The CDR3 has 14 amino acids. Trimming pared 5 bases from V and 2 bases from J, leaving 12 bases between. The CDR3 region has the DNA TGTGCCAGCAGTCCGACAGGAGTTAACACTGAAGCTTTCTTT. Translating it yields CASSPTGVNTEAFF.

This clonotype was detected many times. V gene TRBV29-1 combines with J gene TRBJ2-7, with 8 positions matching TRBD1. The CDR3 is made up of 13 amino acids. Germline CDR1 is SQVTM and CDR2 is ANQGSEA. V shed 6 bases and J 0 bases; nucleotides not matched to a gene: 4. The CDR3 coding sequence is TGCAGCGTCTGGACAGGGAACTCCTACGAGCAGTACTTC. This sequence encodes CSVWTGNSYEQYF.